The source of this TCR beta chain is a study of blood T cells in healthy people across ages. Study-level results: Those diversity estimates obtained from one million T cells were thought to be underestimates.

The CDR3 sequence is 13 residues long. Germline-derived CDR1 and CDR2 are SNHLY and FYNNEI. The trim removed 6 bases at V and 2 bases at J, leaving 4 bases unmatched. The sample holds a few counts of this clonotype. Its specificity is not known. Using a J-beta primer mix together with a sample-barcoded 5' primer, a second PCR was run for about 7 to 12 cycles. MiXCR was run by TCRdb on the 5' RACE reads, yielding one entry per CDR3 protein. The data hold 850,000 to 1,300,000 distinct CDR3 sequences, with 35% to 55% observed a single time. Peripheral blood, about 10 milliliters per donor, was collected. The chain recombines TRBV2 with TRBJ2-7; TRBD1 aligns across 7 bases. Sequencing input: blood. This clonotype was sampled from an older woman in good health. The CDR3 region has the DNA TGTGCCAGCAGCAAGGGGGCAACCTACGAGCAGTACTTC. As protein: CASSKGATYEQYF.